These T cell receptor beta chains were read from a single sample in a study of cytomegalovirus exposure and HLA in healthy donors. Sequenced by immunoSEQ multiplex PCR; TCRdb stores in-frame clones only, minus some. This table has roughly 130,000 clones, roughly 78% appearing once. The sequenced material came from PBMCs. The receptors derive from a man between 35 and 55 years old in good health and CMV-seronegative. Both conserved end residues are part of each CDR3. D genes are given only for firm matches. Clone size appears in some rows only: once, few, many, or a class for an expanded clone.

abundance	v_gene	d_gene	len	j_gene	CDR3nt	CDR3aa
NA	TRBV6-1	TRBD1	15	TRBJ1-5	TGTGCCAGCAGGGCTGGGACAGGAAACAATCAGCCCCAGCATTTT	CASRAGTGNNQPQHF
NA	TRBV5-1	TRBD1	13	TRBJ1-1	TGCGCCAGCAGCAGGACAGGGGACACTGAAGCTTTCTTT	CASSRTGDTEAFF
NA	TRBV15	NA	13	TRBJ2-3	TGTGCCACCAGCAGAGATGTGCGAGATACGCAGTATTTT	CATSRDVRDTQYF
NA	TRBV2	TRBD1	15	TRBJ2-5	TGTGCCAGCAACTATCAGGGGGCAGGTCAAGAGACCCAGTACTTC	CASNYQGAGQETQYF
NA	TRBV5-1	NA	16	TRBJ2-5	TGCGCCAGCAGCTTGGGGGATAGGGGGAGCGGAGAGACCCAGTACTTC	CASSLGDRGSGETQYF
NA	TRBV28	NA	16	TRBJ2-4	TGTGCCAGCAGCCTTGGCGGCGGGACCGCCAAAAACATTCAGTACTTC	CASSLGGGTAKNIQYF
few	TRBV27	NA	12	TRBJ2-3	TGTGCCAGCAGTTTATACGGTGATACGCAGTATTTT	CASSLYGDTQYF
NA	TRBV25-1	TRBD1	16	TRBJ2-1	TGTGCCAGCAGTGCTCCCAGAGGACAGGGTTACGTTGAGCAGTTCTTC	CASSAPRGQGYVEQFF
NA	TRBV6-4	NA	14	TRBJ2-1	TGTGCCACCCTCGCGGCAGTCTCCTACAATGAGCAGTTCTTC	CATLAAVSYNEQFF
NA	TRBV5-1	NA	13	TRBJ2-7	TGCGCCAGCAGCTTGGACAGGGCCTACGAGCAGTACTTC	CASSLDRAYEQYF
few	TRBV28	NA	16	TRBJ2-2	TGTGCCACCCTCGGATCCAGGGTTCCGAACACCGGGGAGCTGTTTTTT	CATLGSRVPNTGELFF
NA	TRBV29-1	TRBD1	16	TRBJ2-3	TGCAGCGTTGAAGAACCGACAGGGGGGATGCCAGATACGCAGTATTTT	CSVEEPTGGMPDTQYF
NA	TRBV10-2	TRBD1	13	TRBJ2-3	TGCGCCAGCAGAGGGGGCGCGACAGATACGCAGTATTTT	CASRGGATDTQYF